This entry is about one TCR beta chain. What it recognizes is unknown. Treatment: around 19 received Ad26.COV2.S at low or high dose, single or two shots; about five received placebo; per-sample allocation not given. Day 63 after the first injection of vaccine or placebo was the sampling time. In Boston, an adult donor aged 18-55 years took part. These data originate in a study of Ad26.COV2.S vaccination and SARS-CoV-2 variants. Findings and caveats of the study: The breadth of spike-specific CD8+ and CD4+ T cell responses after vaccination was reportedly substantial.

Per germline, CDR1 SNHLY and CDR2 FYNNEI. The length of the CDR3 is 15 residues. After removal of 4 bases from V and 4 bases from J, the junction contained 2 bases not matched to a gene. Only in-frame clones appear in the TCRdb table, and some are missing; sequencing was by immunoSEQ multiplex PCR. This sample has roughly 320,000 clones, with about 86% found just once. This TCR was recovered from a person between 18 and 59 years old who received the Ad26.COV2.S COVID-19 vaccine or a placebo. This sequence joins TRBV2 and TRBJ2-2, with 11 bases identical to TRBD2. This specimen consisted of peripheral blood, obtained in a trial of Ad26.COV2.S vaccine versus placebo. The CDR3 region has the DNA TGTGCCAGCAGTGGTAGCGGGGGGGGCACCGGGGAGCTGTTTTTT. Its protein is CASSGSGGGTGELFF.